The T cell receptor (beta chain) under discussion was sequenced for a study of neurological immune-mediated disorders. Time point: longitudinal time-point 1 (baseline). 2 million PBMCs stored at -80 C were the source of the unsorted libraries. Germline V gene data show CDR1 as SGHRS and CDR2 as YFSETQ. V shed 4 bases and J 0 bases; nucleotides not matched to a gene: 5. The CDR3 covers 15 residues. At least ten counts were recorded for this clonotype. TCRdb itself ran the 5' RACE reads through MiXCR, one entry per CDR3 protein. This table has roughly 75,000 distinct CDR3 sequences, roughly 15% appearing once.

V is TRBV5-1 and J is TRBJ1-1, with 8 bases aligning to TRBD1. This sequence was found in a female donor with HTLV-1-associated myelopathy (HAM/TSP). Material: PBMCs. The CDR3 sequence: CASSPRGLMNTEAFF. The CDR3 DNA is TGCGCCAGCAGCCCCAGGGGGCTCATGAACACTGAAGCTTTCTTT.